This T cell receptor beta chain was observed in a study of regulatory T cells in long-lasting Graves disease. Stated time point: newly diagnosed GD, antithyroid drugs for less than 3 months. The TCR library was made from RNA extracted from PBMCs. This clonotype was counted ten times or more. Germline CDR1 SGHTA, CDR2 FQGNSA. This CDR3 has 17 residues. V lost 3 bases and J lost 0, with 17 bases in between. To make TCR beta libraries, researchers used iRepertoire HTBI primers and Arm-PCR of CDR3 regions. TCRdb itself ran the multiplex PCR reads through MiXCR, one entry per CDR3 protein. The sample holds about 220,000 distinct CDR3 sequences, around 19% seen once. Separately, the same data were catalogued under a study of T cells in Graves' hyperthyroidism and ophthalmopathy.

This rearrangement joins TRBV7-2 to TRBJ1-2; tentative D call: TRBD1 (5 bases). The receptor was derived from a woman aged 25-40 years with Graves disease. The sequencing here drew on peripheral blood mononuclear cells (PBMCs), taken at new diagnosis, from a patient treated with antithyroid drugs. The CDR3 sequence is CASSLGPGIGTNYGYTF. CDR3 sequence (DNA): TGTGCCAGCAGCTTGGGGCCGGGAATAGGGACTAACTATGGCTACACCTTC.